This TCR beta chain was recovered during a study of blood T cell repertoires in COVID-19. Whole-study context: Sites across the United States, Italy and Spain contributed samples from acute and convalescent COVID-19. Sample material is recorded as cDNA or gDNA derived from T cells, B-cell-depleted T cells, or PBMCs.

The CDR3 length is 13 residues. Deletions cut 7 bases from V and 7 bases from J, with 13 bases between. This clone has only one observation. Original processing methods: The assay estimated nucleated cells by amplifying reference gene primers. Using immunoSEQ multiplex PCR, the repertoire was profiled, and TCRdb retains in-frame clones only, with some absent. That table furnishes V, J and clone size, whereas the DNA furnished D and trimming. The repertoire holds 30,000 to 35,000 clones, with roughly 88% as singletons. The sequenced sample consisted of peripheral blood. This receptor was obtained from a man older than 75 with acute or convalescent COVID-19. The V and J genes are TRBV12-3 or TRBV12-4 and TRBJ2-2, with a tentative D call TRBD2 (5 bases). Here the CDR3 DNA reads TGTGCCAGCACTCTGGTCGGGGTCGGGGAGCTGTTTTTT. This gives the protein CASTLVGVGELFF.